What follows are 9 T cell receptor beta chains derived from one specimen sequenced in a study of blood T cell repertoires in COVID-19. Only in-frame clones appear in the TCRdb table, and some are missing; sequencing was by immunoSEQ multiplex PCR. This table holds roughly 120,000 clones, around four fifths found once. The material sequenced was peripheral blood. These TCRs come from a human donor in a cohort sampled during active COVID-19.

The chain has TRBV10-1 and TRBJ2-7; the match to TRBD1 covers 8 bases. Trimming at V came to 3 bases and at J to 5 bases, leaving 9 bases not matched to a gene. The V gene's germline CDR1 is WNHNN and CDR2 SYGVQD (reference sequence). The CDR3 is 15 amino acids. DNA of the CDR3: TGCGCCAGCAGTGACCAGGGGGCGCGAGACCACGAGCAGTACTTC. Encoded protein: CASSDQGARDHEQYF.

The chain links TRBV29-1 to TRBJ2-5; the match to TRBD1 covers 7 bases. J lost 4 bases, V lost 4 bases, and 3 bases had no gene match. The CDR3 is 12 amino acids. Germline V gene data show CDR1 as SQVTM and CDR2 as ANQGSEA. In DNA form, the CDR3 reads TGCAGCGTTGGAGGGGGCGTAGAGACCCAGTACTTC. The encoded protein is CSVGGGVETQYF.

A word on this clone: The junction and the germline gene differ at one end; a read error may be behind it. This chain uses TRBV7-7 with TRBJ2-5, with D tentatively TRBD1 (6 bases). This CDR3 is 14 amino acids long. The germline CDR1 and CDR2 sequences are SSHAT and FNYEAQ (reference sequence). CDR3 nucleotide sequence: TGTGCTAGCAGTCCACGACAGGCCCAGGAGACCCAGTACTTC. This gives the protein CASSPRQAQETQYF.

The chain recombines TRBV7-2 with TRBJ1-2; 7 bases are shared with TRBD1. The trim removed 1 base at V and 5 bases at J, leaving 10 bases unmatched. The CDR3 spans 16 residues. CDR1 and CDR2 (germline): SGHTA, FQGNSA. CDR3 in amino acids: CASSLGQGGTGYGYTF. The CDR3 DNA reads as TGTGCCAGCAGCTTAGGGCAGGGGGGCACGGGTTATGGCTACACCTTC.

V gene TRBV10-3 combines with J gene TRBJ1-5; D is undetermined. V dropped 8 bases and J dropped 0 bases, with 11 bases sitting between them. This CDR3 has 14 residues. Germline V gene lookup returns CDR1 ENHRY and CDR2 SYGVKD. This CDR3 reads CAIGREDSNQPQHF. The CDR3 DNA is TGTGCCATCGGTAGGGAGGATAGCAATCAGCCCCAGCATTTT.

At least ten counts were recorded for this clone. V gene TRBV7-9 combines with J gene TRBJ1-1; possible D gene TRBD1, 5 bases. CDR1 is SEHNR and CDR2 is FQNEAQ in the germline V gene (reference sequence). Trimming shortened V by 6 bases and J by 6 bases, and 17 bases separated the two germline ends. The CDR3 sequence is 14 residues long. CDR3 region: CASRPDGQGAEAFF. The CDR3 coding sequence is TGTGCCAGCAGGCCTGATGGGCAGGGCGCTGAAGCTTTCTTT. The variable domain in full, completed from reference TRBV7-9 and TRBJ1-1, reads DTGVSQNPRHKITKRGQNVTFRCDPISEHNRLYWYRQTLGQGPEFLTYFQNEAQLEKSRLLSDRFSAERPKGSFSTLEIQRTEQGDSAMYLCASRPDGQGAEAFFGQGTRLTVV.

The CDR3 DNA follows: TGCGCCAGCAGCCAAGTTCCGGCAGGGCGGCGGAACAATGAGCAGTTCTTC. This sequence encodes CASSQVPAGRRNNEQFF. This sequence joins TRBV4-1 and TRBJ2-1; perhaps TRBD1 as D (5 bases). The CDR3 has 17 amino acids. Germline CDR1 MGHRA, CDR2 YSYEKL. The V and J ends lost 1 base and 5 bases respectively, with 18 bases between them.

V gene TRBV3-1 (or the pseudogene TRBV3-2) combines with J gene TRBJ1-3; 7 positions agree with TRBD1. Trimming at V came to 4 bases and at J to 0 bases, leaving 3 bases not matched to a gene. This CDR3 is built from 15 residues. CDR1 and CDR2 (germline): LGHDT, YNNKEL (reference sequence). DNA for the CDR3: TGTGCCAGCAGCCGGACAGGCGTCTCTGGAAACACCATATATTTT. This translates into CASSRTGVSGNTIYF.

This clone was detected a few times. The CDR3 loop reads CATSDPSGSTGELFF. CDR3 DNA: TGTGCCACCAGTGACCCAAGCGGTTCCACCGGGGAGCTGTTTTTT. The chain combines TRBV24-1 with TRBJ2-2, with D maybe TRBD2 (5 bases). This CDR3 has 15 residues. Germline lookup yields CDR1 KGHDR and CDR2 SFDVKD. V was shortened by 4 bases and J by 4 bases, with 12 bases between the two germline ends.